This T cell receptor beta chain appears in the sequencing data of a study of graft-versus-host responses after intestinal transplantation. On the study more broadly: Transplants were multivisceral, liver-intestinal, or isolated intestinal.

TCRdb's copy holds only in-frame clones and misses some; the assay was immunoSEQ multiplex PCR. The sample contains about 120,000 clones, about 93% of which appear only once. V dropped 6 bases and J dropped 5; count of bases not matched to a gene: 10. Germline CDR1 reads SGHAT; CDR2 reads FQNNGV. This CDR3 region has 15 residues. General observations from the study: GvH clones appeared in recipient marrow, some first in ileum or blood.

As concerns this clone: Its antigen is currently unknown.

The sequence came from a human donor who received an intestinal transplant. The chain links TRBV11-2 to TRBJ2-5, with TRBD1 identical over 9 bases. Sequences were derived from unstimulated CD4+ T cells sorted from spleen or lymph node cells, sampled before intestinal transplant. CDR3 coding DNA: TGTGCCAGCAGTCGAAGGGACAGGGATTTCGAGACCCAGTACTTC. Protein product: CASSRRDRDFETQYF.